This passage covers 23 T cell receptor beta chains from one sample sequenced in a study of cytomegalovirus exposure and HLA in healthy donors. Primers for the PCR totalled 60 Vbeta and 13 Jbeta. TCRdb keeps only in-frame clones here, not all; method: immunoSEQ multiplex PCR. The repertoire consists of about 150,000 clones, with approximately 81% occurring once and the leading ten covering roughly 1.4%. The sequenced material came from PBMCs. All receptors come from a man aged 18 to 30 in good health and CMV-seronegative.

V is TRBV28 and J is TRBJ2-7, with a possible D match to TRBD1 (5 bases). This CDR3 is built from 12 residues. V was shortened by 3 bases and J by 11 bases, with 14 bases between the two germline ends. Germline values: CDR1 MDHEN, CDR2 SYDVKM. The CDR3 nucleotides read TGTGCCAGCAGTTTCTTAAAGGGGCCCAAGTACTTC. It translates to CASSFLKGPKYF. Using reference TRBV28 and TRBJ2-7 for the parts outside the CDR3, the full variable domain is DVKVTQSSRYLVKRTGEKVFLECVQDMDHENMFWYRQDPGLGLRLIYFSYDVKMKEKGDIPEGYSVSREKKERFSLILESASTNQTSMYLCASSFLKGPKYFGPGTRLTVT.

The chain joins TRBV6-5 to TRBJ2-5, with 9 bases that match TRBD2. The J call may be in error: the DNA end matches TRBJ2-7 better. CDR3 size: 14 residues. CDR1 and CDR2 (germline): MNHEY, SVGAGI. CDR3: CASTSPGLAYEQYF. Here the CDR3 DNA reads TGTGCCAGCACCTCGCCGGGACTAGCATACGAGCAGTACTTC.

The rearrangement links TRBV19 to TRBJ2-7; weak D call: TRBD2 (7 bases). Germline CDR1 reads LNHDA; CDR2 reads SQIVND (reference sequence). The CDR3 runs 13 residues. Trimming took 10 bases from V and 8 from J, leaving 21 bases between them. CDR3 loop: CATSEGGKSQQYF. CDR3 in DNA: TGTGCCACCTCGGAGGGGGGGAAATCCCAGCAGTACTTC.

V is TRBV16 and J is TRBJ2-7; TRBD1 is a possible D gene (6 bases). Germline-derived CDR1 and CDR2 are KGHSY and FQNENV. This CDR3 region has 17 residues. Trimming left V 2 bases short and J 3 bases short, with 20 bases between. The CDR3 spells CASSQKYSTRGRYEQYF. The CDR3 DNA is TGTGCCAGCAGCCAAAAGTATTCCACCAGGGGCCGCTACGAGCAGTACTTC.

The genes are TRBV27 and TRBJ2-7, with 10 positions matching TRBD1. CDR3 length: 13 residues. Germline CDR1 MNHEY, CDR2 SMNVEV (reference sequence). Unmatched junction bases numbered 3, after V lost 4 bases and J lost 6 bases. CDR3 sequence: CASSSGQGGEQYF. The CDR3 DNA reads TGTGCCAGCAGTTCCGGACAGGGGGGCGAGCAGTACTTC.

J is TRBJ2-5 and V is TRBV19; 10 nucleotides line up with TRBD2. TRBJ2-7 matches the DNA end more closely, so the J call is doubtful. The germline V gene encodes CDR1 LNHDA and CDR2 SQIVND (reference sequence). CDR3 length equals 14 residues. The CDR3 DNA reads as TGTGCCAGTAGTATAACTAGCGGGACCTACGAGCAGTACTTC. Residues: CASSITSGTYEQYF.

The V gene is TRBV6-5, the J gene TRBJ2-2; 11 nucleotides agree with TRBD1. J gave up 7 bases and V 6 bases, and 7 bases lay outside the gene matches. Germline V lookup: CDR1 MNHEY, CDR2 SVGAGI. CDR3 length: 15 amino acids. The CDR3 coding sequence is TGTGCCAGCAGACCACCGGGACAGGGGGACGGGGAGCTGTTTTTT. It is translated as CASRPPGQGDGELFF.

This rearrangement joins TRBV27 to TRBJ1-5; D gene uncertain. From germline, CDR1 is MNHEY and CDR2 SMNVEV (reference sequence). The germline V and J ends were trimmed by 8 bases and 1 base, with 12 bases remaining between them. The CDR3 covers 14 residues. The CDR3 DNA is TGTGCCAGCGCGTTGGCGACAAGCAATCAGCCCCAGCATTTT. It is translated as CASALATSNQPQHF.

This chain uses TRBV4-1 with TRBJ1-1; D unclear. The ends were cut back, 4 bases at V and 5 bases at J, with 14 bases in the middle. The length of the CDR3 is 14 residues. Germline V gene data show CDR1 as MGHRA and CDR2 as YSYEKL. CDR3 region: CASSRKGEGTEAFF. Written as DNA, the CDR3 is TGCGCCAGCAGCCGCAAGGGTGAGGGAACTGAAGCTTTCTTT.

This clone was found a few times. The chain combines TRBV4-3 with TRBJ1-6; 7 bases are shared with TRBD1. CDR1 and CDR2 from the germline V gene are LGHNA and YSLEER. The ends lost 0 bases at V and 0 bases at J; junction bases unmatched: 2. This CDR3 contains 17 residues. In DNA form, the CDR3 reads TGCGCCAGCAGCCAAGAAGGACAGGACTCCTATAATTCACCCCTCCACTTT. It yields the protein CASSQEGQDSYNSPLHF.

The gene calls are TRBV6-5 and TRBJ1-1, with TRBD1 matching over 9 bases. Looked up from germline, CDR1 is MNHEY and CDR2 is SVGAGI. This CDR3 region has 14 residues. After removal of 6 bases from V and 11 bases from J, the junction contained 13 bases not matched to a gene. The CDR3 DNA follows: TGTGCCAGCAGAAACAGGGACAGGGACCCTTGGGCTTTCTTT. Translated, it gives CASRNRDRDPWAFF.

The chain recombines TRBV7-2 with TRBJ1-6; tentative D call: TRBD1 (5 bases). The germline gives CDR1 SGHTA, CDR2 FQGNSA. V was trimmed by 7 bases and J by 3 bases, leaving 19 bases between them. The CDR3 has 17 residues. The CDR3 loop is CASTLIGAPLYNSPLHF. CDR3 sequence (DNA): TGTGCCAGCACCCTGATTGGGGCGCCGCTCTATAATTCACCCCTCCACTTT.

V usage is TRBV7-9 and J usage is TRBJ2-7, with a tentative D call TRBD1 (6 bases). Trimming stripped 2 bases from V and 1 base from J, with 9 bases between. Germline CDR1 SEHNR, CDR2 FQNEAQ (reference sequence). CDR3 length: 14 residues. CDR3 amino acids: CASSLRTDSYEQYF. The CDR3 nucleotides read TGTGCCAGCAGCTTAAGGACAGATTCCTACGAGCAGTACTTC.

The chain recombines TRBV6-5 with TRBJ1-1, with TRBD1 matching 8 bases. The CDR3 extends over 13 amino acids. V gave up 5 bases and J gave up 4 bases; unmatched junction bases: 3. The germline V gene encodes CDR1 MNHEY and CDR2 SVGAGI. The CDR3 DNA reads as TGTGCCAGCAGTACGGACAGGGTCACTGAAGCTTTCTTT. This sequence encodes CASSTDRVTEAFF.

The table lists this clone with a few counts. This chain joins TRBV11-3 and TRBJ2-7, with 9 bases fitting TRBD2. The V gene's germline CDR1 is SGHNT and CDR2 YENEEA. V lost 2 bases, J lost 4 bases, and 15 bases stayed unmatched. CDR3 length: 18 residues. CDR3 nucleotides: TGTGCCAGCAGCTTATCGGCCAGCGGGGGGCTCCTGAGATACGAGCAGTACTTC. Protein sequence: CASSLSASGGLLRYEQYF.

The chain couples TRBV30 to TRBJ1-2; D might be TRBD1 (5 bases). Per the germline V gene, CDR1 is GTSNPN and CDR2 is SVGIG (reference sequence). This CDR3 has 11 residues. Trimming removed 3 bases at V and 8 bases at J, with 10 bases between. CDR3 DNA: TGTGCCTGGAGAAAGGGGTTCGGCTACACCTTC. It codes for CAWRKGFGYTF.

The chain joins TRBV19 to TRBJ2-1; 10 bases match TRBD2. V trimming: 5 bases; J trimming: 3 bases; junction bases outside the gene matches: 4. Germline assignment: CDR1 LNHDA and CDR2 SQIVND (reference sequence). This CDR3 contains 15 residues. The CDR3 region is CASSPGLADYNEQFF. The CDR3 bases are TGTGCCAGTAGTCCTGGACTAGCGGACTACAATGAGCAGTTCTTC.

The CDR3 sequence: CASSRTRSYNEQFF. CDR3 DNA sequence: TGTGCCAGCAGTCGAACCAGGTCCTACAATGAGCAGTTCTTC. The V and J genes are TRBV6-6 and TRBJ2-1; the D is unclear. Trimming left V 5 bases short and J 1 base short, with 9 bases between. Looked up from germline, CDR1 is MNHNY and CDR2 is SVGAGI (reference sequence). This CDR3 spans 14 amino acids.

A single count supports this clone. The CDR3 loop reads CASSSRHEQYF. DNA for the CDR3: TGTGCCAGCAGCTCCCGTCACGAGCAGTACTTC. The rearrangement links TRBV7-2 to TRBJ2-7; D ambiguous. The CDR3 totals 11 residues. In germline, CDR1 is SGHTA, CDR2 FQGNSA. Trimming shortened V by 4 bases and J by 5 bases, and 6 bases separated the two germline ends. Combining the CDR3 with reference TRBV7-2 and TRBJ2-7 gives the whole variable domain GAGVSQSPSNKVTEKGKDVELRCDPISGHTALYWYRQSLGQGLEFLIYFQGNSAPDKSGLPSDRFSAERTGGSVSTLTIQRTQQEDSAVYLCASSSRHEQYFGPGTRLTVT.

The rearrangement links TRBV7-2 to TRBJ2-3; D possibly corresponds to TRBD2 (6 bases). The V and J ends lost 9 bases and 3 bases respectively, with 10 bases between them. Germline CDR1 is SGHTA and CDR2 is FQGNSA. The CDR3 is 12 residues long. The CDR3 DNA sequence: TGTGCCAGTACGGAGGGAACAGATACGCAGTATTTT. It translates to CASTEGTDTQYF.

The chain links TRBV28 to TRBJ1-3, with D uncertain. This CDR3 is built from 16 residues. Germline lookup yields CDR1 MDHEN and CDR2 SYDVKM. V shed 7 bases and J shed 0 bases, with 16 bases lying between them. The CDR3: CASINYGSYSGNTIYF. CDR3 bases: TGTGCCAGCATTAATTATGGCTCATACTCTGGAAACACCATATATTTT.

The V call is TRBV5-6, the J call TRBJ1-4, with a weak D call TRBD1 (6 bases). In germline, CDR1 is SGHDT, CDR2 YYEEEE. This CDR3 has 15 residues. With 1 base removed from V and 7 bases from J, the gap between germline ends came to 14 bases. The CDR3 DNA follows: TGTGCCAGCAGCTTGAGGGCAGGGGCCGGTGAAAAACTGTTTTTT. Its translation is CASSLRAGAGEKLFF. The complete variable domain, with remaining parts taken from reference TRBV5-6 and TRBJ1-4, reads DAGVTQSPTHLIKTRGQQVTLRCSPKSGHDTVSWYQQALGQGPQFIFQYYEEEERQRGNFPDRFSGHQFPNYSSELNVNALLLGDSALYLCASSLRAGAGEKLFFGSGTQLSVL.

This sequence joins TRBV15 and TRBJ2-1; TRBD2 aligns across 13 bases. Germline values: CDR1 LNHNV, CDR2 YYDKDF (reference sequence). V gave up 2 bases and J gave up 1 base; unmatched junction bases: 11. The CDR3 is 20 amino acids. The CDR3 DNA is TGTGCCACCAGCAGATCCGATTGGACTAGCGGGAGTATGTCCTACAATGAGCAGTTCTTC. The encoded protein is CATSRSDWTSGSMSYNEQFF.